This T cell receptor beta chain was recovered during a study of identical twins. The CDR3 is 13 residues long. Looked up from germline, CDR1 is SGHDT and CDR2 is YYEEEE. V lost 6 bases to trimming and J lost 0 bases, with 10 bases between them. In TCRdb, the 5' RACE reads were re-called with MiXCR into one record per CDR3 protein. The sample holds roughly 280,000 distinct CDR3 sequences, over 8.5% seen once. This clonotype was counted ten times or more. The same specimen was also included in a second study, on yellow fever vaccine responses in identical twins.

The sequence derives from a woman aged 18-29 years in good health. The specimen was CD8+ T cells sorted from blood. The genes are TRBV5-6 and TRBJ2-7; D possibly corresponds to TRBD1 (5 bases). The DNA of the CDR3 is TGTGCCAGCAATCAGGGTTCCTCCTACGAGCAGTACTTC. It codes for CASNQGSSYEQYF. Filled out from reference TRBV5-6 and TRBJ2-7, the complete variable domain reads DAGVTQSPTHLIKTRGQQVTLRCSPKSGHDTVSWYQQALGQGPQFIFQYYEEEERQRGNFPDRFSGHQFPNYSSELNVNALLLGDSALYLCASNQGSSYEQYFGPGTRLTVT.